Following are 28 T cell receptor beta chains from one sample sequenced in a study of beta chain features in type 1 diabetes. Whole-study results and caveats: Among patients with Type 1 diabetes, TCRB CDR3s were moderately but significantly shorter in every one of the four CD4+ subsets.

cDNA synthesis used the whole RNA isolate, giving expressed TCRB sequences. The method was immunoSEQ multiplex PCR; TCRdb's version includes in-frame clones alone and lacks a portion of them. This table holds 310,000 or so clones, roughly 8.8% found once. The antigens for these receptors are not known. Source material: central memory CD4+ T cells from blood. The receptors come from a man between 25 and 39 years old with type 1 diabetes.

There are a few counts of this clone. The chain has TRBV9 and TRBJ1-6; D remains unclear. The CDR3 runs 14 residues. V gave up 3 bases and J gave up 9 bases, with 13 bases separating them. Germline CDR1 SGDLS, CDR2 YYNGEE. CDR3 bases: TGTGCCAGCAGCGCCCTACTTTCGGGTTCACCCCTCCACTTT. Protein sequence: CASSALLSGSPLHF. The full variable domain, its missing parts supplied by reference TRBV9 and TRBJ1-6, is DSGVTQTPKHLITATGQRVTLRCSPRSGDLSVYWYQQSLDQGLQFLIQYYNGEERAKGNILERFSAQQFPDLHSELNLSSLELGDSALYFCASSALLSGSPLHFGNGTRLTVT.

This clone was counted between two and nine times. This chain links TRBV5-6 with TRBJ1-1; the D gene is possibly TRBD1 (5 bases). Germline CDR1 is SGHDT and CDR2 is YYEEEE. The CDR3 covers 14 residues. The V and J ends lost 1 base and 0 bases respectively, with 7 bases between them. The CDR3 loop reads CASSLRDLNTEAFF. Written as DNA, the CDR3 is TGTGCCAGCAGCTTGAGGGACTTGAACACTGAAGCTTTCTTT.

The CDR3 reads CASSVGPETGSYEQYF. DNA for the CDR3: TGTGCCAGCAGCGTAGGTCCGGAGACAGGCTCCTACGAGCAGTACTTC. The rearrangement uses TRBV9 and TRBJ2-7, with a tentative D call TRBD1 (6 bases). V lost 0 bases and J 0 bases, leaving 13 bases between the germline ends. The V gene's germline CDR1 is SGDLS and CDR2 YYNGEE. This CDR3 spans 16 amino acids.

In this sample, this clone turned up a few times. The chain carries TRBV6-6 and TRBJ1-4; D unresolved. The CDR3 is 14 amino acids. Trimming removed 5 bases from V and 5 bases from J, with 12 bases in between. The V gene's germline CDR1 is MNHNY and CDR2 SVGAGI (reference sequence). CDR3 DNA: TGTGCCAGCAGTGCCCCGCCCAGGAATGAAAAACTGTTTTTT. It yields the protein CASSAPPRNEKLFF.

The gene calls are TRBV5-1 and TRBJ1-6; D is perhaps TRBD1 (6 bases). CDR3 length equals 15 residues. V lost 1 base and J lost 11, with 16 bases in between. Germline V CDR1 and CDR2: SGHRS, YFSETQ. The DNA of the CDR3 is TGCGCCAGCAGCTTGTATATGGACAGCAAAGCACCCCTCCACTTT. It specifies CASSLYMDSKAPLHF.

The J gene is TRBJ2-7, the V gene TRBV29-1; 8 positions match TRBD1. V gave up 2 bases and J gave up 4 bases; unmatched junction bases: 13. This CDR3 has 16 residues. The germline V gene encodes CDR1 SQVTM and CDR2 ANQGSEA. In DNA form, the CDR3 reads TGCAGCGTTGAAAAGACTGGGGGGACAGGCTTATACGAGCAGTACTTC. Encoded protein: CSVEKTGGTGLYEQYF.

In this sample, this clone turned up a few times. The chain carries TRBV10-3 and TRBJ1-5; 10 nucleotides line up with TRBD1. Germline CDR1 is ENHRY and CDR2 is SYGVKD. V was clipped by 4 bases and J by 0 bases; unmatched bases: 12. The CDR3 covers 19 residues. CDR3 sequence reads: CAISGAPGQGTDSNQPQHF. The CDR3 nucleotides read TGTGCCATCAGTGGGGCACCGGGACAGGGGACCGATAGCAATCAGCCCCAGCATTTT.

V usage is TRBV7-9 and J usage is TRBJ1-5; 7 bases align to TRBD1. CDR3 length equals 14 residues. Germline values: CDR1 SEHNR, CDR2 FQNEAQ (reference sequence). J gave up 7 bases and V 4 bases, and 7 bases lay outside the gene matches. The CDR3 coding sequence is TGTGCCAGCAGCTCTGACAGGGAGGAACAGCCCCAGCATTTT. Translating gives CASSSDREEQPQHF.

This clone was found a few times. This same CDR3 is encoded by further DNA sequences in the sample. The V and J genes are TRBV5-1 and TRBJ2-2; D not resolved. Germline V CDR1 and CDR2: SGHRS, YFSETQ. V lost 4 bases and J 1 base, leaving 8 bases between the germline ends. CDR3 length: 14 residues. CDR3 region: CASSLYGNTGELFF. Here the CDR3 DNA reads TGCGCCAGCAGCCTTTACGGGAACACCGGGGAGCTGTTTTTT.

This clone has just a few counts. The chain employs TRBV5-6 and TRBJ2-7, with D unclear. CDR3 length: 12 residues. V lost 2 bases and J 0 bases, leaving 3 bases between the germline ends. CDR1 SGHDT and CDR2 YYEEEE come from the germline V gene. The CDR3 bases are TGTGCCAGCAGCTTAATCTCCTACGAGCAGTACTTC. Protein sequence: CASSLISYEQYF.

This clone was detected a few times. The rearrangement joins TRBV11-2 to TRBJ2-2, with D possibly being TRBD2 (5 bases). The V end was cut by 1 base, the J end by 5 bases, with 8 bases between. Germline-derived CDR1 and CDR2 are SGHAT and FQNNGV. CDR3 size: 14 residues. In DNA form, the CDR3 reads TGTGCCAGCAGCTTAGGCCGGGGTACCGGGGAGCTGTTTTTT. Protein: CASSLGRGTGELFF.

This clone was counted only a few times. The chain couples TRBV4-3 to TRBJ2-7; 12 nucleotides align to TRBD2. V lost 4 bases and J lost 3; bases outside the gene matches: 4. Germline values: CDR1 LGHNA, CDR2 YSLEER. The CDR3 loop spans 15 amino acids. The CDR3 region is CASSPRLAGDYEQYF. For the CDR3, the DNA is TGCGCCAGCAGCCCGAGACTAGCGGGGGACTACGAGCAGTACTTC.

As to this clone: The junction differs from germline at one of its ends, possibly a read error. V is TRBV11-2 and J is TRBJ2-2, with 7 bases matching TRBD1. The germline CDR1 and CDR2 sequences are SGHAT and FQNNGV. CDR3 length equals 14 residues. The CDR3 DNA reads TGTGCCAGCAGCCTTGGAGACAGGGTCGGGAAGCTGTTTTTT. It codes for CASSLGDRVGKLFF.

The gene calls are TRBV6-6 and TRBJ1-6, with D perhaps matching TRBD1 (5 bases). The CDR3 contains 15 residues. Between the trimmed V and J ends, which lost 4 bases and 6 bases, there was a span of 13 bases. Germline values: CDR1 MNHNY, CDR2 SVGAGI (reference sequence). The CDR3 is CASSFSLGGNSPLHF. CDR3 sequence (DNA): TGTGCCAGCAGTTTCTCCTTGGGGGGTAATTCACCCCTCCACTTT.

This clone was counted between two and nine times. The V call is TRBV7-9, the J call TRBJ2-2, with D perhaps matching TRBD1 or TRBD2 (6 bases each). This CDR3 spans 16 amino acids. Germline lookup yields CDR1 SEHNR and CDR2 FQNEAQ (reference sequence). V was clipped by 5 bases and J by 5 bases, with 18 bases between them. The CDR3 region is CASSRASQGGTGELFF. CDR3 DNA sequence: TGTGCCAGCAGCCGCGCGTCACAGGGAGGTACCGGGGAGCTGTTTTTT. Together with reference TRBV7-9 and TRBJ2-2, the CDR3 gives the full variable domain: DTGVSQNPRHKITKRGQNVTFRCDPISEHNRLYWYRQTLGQGPEFLTYFQNEAQLEKSRLLSDRFSAERPKGSFSTLEIQRTEQGDSAMYLCASSRASQGGTGELFFGEGSRLTVL.

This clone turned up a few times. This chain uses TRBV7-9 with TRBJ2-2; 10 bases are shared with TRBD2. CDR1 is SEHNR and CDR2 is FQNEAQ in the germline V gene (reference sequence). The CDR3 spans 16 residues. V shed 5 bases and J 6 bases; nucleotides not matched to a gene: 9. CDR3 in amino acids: CASSQNSGGTAGELFF. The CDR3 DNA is TGTGCCAGCAGCCAGAATAGCGGGGGGACCGCCGGGGAGCTGTTTTTT. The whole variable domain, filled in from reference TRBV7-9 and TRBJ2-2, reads DTGVSQNPRHKITKRGQNVTFRCDPISEHNRLYWYRQTLGQGPEFLTYFQNEAQLEKSRLLSDRFSAERPKGSFSTLEIQRTEQGDSAMYLCASSQNSGGTAGELFFGEGSRLTVL.

The CDR3 nucleotides are TGTGCCTGGAGTTCGGGACAAGGATACGAGCAGTACTTC. Translating gives CAWSSGQGYEQYF. This rearrangement joins TRBV30 to TRBJ2-7; possibly TRBD1 for D (6 bases). The germline gives CDR1 GTSNPN, CDR2 SVGIG (reference sequence). This CDR3 comprises 13 residues. The V end lost 2 bases, the J end lost 4 bases, and 12 bases lay between the germline ends.

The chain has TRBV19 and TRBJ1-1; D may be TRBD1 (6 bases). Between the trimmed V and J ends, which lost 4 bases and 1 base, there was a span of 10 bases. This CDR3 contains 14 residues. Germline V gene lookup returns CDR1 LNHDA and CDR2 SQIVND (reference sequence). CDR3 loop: CASSTYRENTEAFF. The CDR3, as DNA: TGTGCCAGTAGTACCTACAGGGAGAACACTGAAGCTTTCTTT.

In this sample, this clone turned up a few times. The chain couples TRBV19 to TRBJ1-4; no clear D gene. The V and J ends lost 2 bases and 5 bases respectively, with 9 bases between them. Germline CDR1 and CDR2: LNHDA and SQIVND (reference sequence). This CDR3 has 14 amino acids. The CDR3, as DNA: TGTGCCAGTAGTATAAATAGGTTAAATGAAAAACTGTTTTTT. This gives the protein CASSINRLNEKLFF.

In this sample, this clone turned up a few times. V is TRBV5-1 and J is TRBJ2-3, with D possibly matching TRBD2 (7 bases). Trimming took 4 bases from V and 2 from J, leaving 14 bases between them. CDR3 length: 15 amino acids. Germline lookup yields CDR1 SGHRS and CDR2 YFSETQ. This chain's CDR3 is CASSLGGPPTDTQYF. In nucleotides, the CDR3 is TGCGCCAGCAGCCTGGGGGGGCCCCCCACAGATACGCAGTATTTT.

This chain's CDR3 is CIPTGHSSYEQYF. For the CDR3, the DNA is TGCATCCCTACGGGACATTCTTCCTACGAGCAGTACTTC. This chain joins TRBV29-1 and TRBJ2-7; perhaps TRBD1 as D (6 bases). Germline CDR1 SQVTM, CDR2 ANQGSEA. The CDR3 length is 13 residues.

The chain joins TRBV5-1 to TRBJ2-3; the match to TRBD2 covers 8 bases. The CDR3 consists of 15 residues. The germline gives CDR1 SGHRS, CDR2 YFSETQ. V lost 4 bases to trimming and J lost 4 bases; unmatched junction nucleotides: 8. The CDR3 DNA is TGCGCCAGCAGCCTGGGACTAGACGTCGCAGATACGCAGTATTTT. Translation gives CASSLGLDVADTQYF.

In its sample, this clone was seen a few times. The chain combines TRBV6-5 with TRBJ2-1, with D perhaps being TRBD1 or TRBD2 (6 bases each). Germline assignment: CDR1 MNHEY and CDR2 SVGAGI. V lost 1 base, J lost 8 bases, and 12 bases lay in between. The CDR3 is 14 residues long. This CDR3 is CASSYLTGGYEQFF. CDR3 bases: TGTGCCAGCAGTTACTTGACAGGAGGGTATGAGCAGTTCTTC.

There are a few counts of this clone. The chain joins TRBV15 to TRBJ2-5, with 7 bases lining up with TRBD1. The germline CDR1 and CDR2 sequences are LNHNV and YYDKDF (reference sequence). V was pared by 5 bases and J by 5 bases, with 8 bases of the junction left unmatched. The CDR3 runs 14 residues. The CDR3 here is CATSLDGQAETQYF. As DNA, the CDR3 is TGTGCCACCAGCCTAGACGGACAGGCCGAGACCCAGTACTTC.

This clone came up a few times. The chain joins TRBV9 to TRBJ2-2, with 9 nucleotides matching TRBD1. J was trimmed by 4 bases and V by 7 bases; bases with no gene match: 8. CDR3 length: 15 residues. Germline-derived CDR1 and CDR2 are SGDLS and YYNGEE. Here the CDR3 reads CASAPGTGSTGELFF. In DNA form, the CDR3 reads TGTGCCAGCGCGCCGGGGACAGGGTCCACCGGGGAGCTGTTTTTT.

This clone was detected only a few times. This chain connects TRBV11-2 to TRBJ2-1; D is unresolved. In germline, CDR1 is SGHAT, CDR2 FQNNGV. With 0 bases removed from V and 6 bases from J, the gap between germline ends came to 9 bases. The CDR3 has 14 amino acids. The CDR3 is CASSLDPKINEQFF. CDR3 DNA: TGTGCCAGCAGCTTAGATCCGAAAATCAATGAGCAGTTCTTC.

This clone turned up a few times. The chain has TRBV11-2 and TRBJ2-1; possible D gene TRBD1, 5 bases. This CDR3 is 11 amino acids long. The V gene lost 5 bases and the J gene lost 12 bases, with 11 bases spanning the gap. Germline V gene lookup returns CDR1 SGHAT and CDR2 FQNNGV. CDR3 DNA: TGTGCCAGCAGCGCCAGGGTAGGGCAGTTCTTC. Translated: CASSARVGQFF. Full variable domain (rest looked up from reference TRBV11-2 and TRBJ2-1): EAGVAQSPRYKIIEKRQSVAFWCNPISGHATLYWYQQILGQGPKLLIQFQNNGVVDDSQLPKDRFSAERLKGVDSTLKIQPAKLEDSAVYLCASSARVGQFFGPGTRLTVL.

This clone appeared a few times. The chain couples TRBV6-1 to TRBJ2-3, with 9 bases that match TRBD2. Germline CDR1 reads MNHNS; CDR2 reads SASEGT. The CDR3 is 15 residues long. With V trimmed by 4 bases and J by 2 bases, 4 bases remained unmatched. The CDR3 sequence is CASSASGVNTDTQYF. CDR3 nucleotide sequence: TGTGCCAGCAGTGCTAGCGGGGTAAACACAGATACGCAGTATTTT.